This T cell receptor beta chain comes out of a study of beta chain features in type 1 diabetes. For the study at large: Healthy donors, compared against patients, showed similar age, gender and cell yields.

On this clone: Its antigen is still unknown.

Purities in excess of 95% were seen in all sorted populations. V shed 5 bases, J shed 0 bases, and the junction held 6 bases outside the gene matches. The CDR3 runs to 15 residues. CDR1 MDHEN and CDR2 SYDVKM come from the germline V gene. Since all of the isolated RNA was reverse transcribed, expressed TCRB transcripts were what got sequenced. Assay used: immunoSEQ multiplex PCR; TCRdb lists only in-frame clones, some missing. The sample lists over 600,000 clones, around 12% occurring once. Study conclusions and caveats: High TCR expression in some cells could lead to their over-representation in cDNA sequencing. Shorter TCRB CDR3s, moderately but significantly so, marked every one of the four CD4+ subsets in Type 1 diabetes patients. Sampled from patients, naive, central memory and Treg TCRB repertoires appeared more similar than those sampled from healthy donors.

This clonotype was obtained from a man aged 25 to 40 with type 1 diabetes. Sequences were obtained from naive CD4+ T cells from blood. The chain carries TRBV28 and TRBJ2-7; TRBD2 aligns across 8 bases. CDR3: CASSPPGTSSYEQYF. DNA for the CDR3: TGTGCCAGCAGTCCACCCGGGACTAGCTCCTACGAGCAGTACTTC.